The clone carrying this T cell receptor (beta chain) has a count of ten or more. The antigen is not known. Ophthalmopathy patients had Clinical Activity Score at least 3, NOSPECS grade at least 4, duration under 3 months. This specimen comes from a study of T cells in Graves' hyperthyroidism and ophthalmopathy. Study-wide results and caveats: In validation, the model predicted ophthalmopathy. These predictions came a median about 6 months before onset. The blood repertoire included most of the expanded thyroid clonotypes above 0.001.

Trimming stripped 0 bases from V and 7 bases from J, with 10 bases between. The CDR3 is 13 amino acids. Germline assignment: CDR1 SGHAT and CDR2 FQNNGV. Amplification of TCR beta CDR3 regions was performed using RNA transcripts as template. The TCR CDR3 was amplified in a first-round RT-PCR using the HTBI primer set. TCRdb reanalysed the multiplex PCR reads using MiXCR and keeps one entry per CDR3 protein. The sample has about 640,000 distinct CDR3 sequences; around 13% are singletons. Sequencing was performed on blood. This chain links TRBV11-2 with TRBJ2-7; D ambiguous. This receptor was taken from a woman aged 45-65 years with Graves' ophthalmopathy. This CDR3 is CASSLDPLWEQYF. CDR3 nucleotides: TGTGCCAGCAGCTTAGATCCCCTATGGGAGCAGTACTTC.